The rows below give T cell receptor beta chains drawn from one sample of a study of blood T cell repertoires in COVID-19. Data came from immunoSEQ multiplex PCR; TCRdb stores just in-frame clones and leaves some out. The data show roughly 390,000 clones, about 87% seen once. Material: peripheral blood. The origin of the receptors is a woman between 25 and 40 years old with COVID-19, enrolled during active disease. Each CDR3 is given with its conserved first and last residue. Fields, in order: V gene, J gene, clone size, D gene, CDR3 DNA, CDR3 protein. A D gene is named only where the DNA matches it firmly. A clone size is listed for some rows: how often the clone was seen (once, few, many), or a class if it is expanded.

v_call: TRBV3-1/TRBV3-2; j_call: TRBJ2-3; clone_size: .; d_call: TRBD1; cdr3_nt: TGTGCCAGCAGCCAAGCCCCGGACAGGCATACGCAGTATTTT; cdr3_aa: CASSQAPDRHTQYF
v_call: TRBV6-2/TRBV6-3; j_call: TRBJ2-3; clone_size: .; d_call: TRBD2; cdr3_nt: TGTGCCAGCAGTCGCACCGGGACTAGCGGTTTTGCGCAGTATTTT; cdr3_aa: CASSRTGTSGFAQYF
v_call: TRBV10-3; j_call: TRBJ2-2; clone_size: .; d_call: TRBD1; cdr3_nt: TGTGCCATCAGGGCCCGGACAGGGTGGAACACCGGGGAGCTGTTTTTT; cdr3_aa: CAIRARTGWNTGELFF
v_call: TRBV5-4; j_call: TRBJ2-7; clone_size: .; d_call: TRBD2; cdr3_nt: TGTGCCAGCAGCTTGGAAGCGGGAGGATATACCTACGAGCAGTACTTC; cdr3_aa: CASSLEAGGYTYEQYF
v_call: TRBV28; j_call: TRBJ2-5; clone_size: .; d_call: TRBD1; cdr3_nt: TGTGCCAGCAGACCAGGGACAGATCAAGAGACCCAGTACTTC; cdr3_aa: CASRPGTDQETQYF
v_call: TRBV4-1; j_call: TRBJ2-1; clone_size: .; d_call: TRBD2; cdr3_nt: TGCGCCAGCAGCCGGACTAGCGGAGACAATGAGCAGTTCTTC; cdr3_aa: CASSRTSGDNEQFF
v_call: TRBV6-5; j_call: TRBJ2-1; clone_size: .; d_call: TRBD2; cdr3_nt: TGTGCCAGCAGTCGACTAGCGCAAACCTACAATGAGCAGTTCTTC; cdr3_aa: CASSRLAQTYNEQFF
v_call: TRBV7-6; j_call: TRBJ1-2; clone_size: .; d_call: TRBD1; cdr3_nt: TGTGCCAGCAGCTACAACAGGGGTGAGGCAGAGGGCTACACCTTC; cdr3_aa: CASSYNRGEAEGYTF
v_call: TRBV5-4; j_call: TRBJ1-1; clone_size: .; d_call: .; cdr3_nt: TGTGCCAGCAGCTTGGTCAGGCAAGATTACACTGAAGCTTTCTTT; cdr3_aa: CASSLVRQDYTEAFF
v_call: TRBV5-1; j_call: TRBJ1-1; clone_size: .; d_call: TRBD1; cdr3_nt: TGCGCCAGCAGCTCCCTACCGGGACAGATGAACACTGAAGCTTTCTTT; cdr3_aa: CASSSLPGQMNTEAFF
v_call: TRBV12-3/TRBV12-4; j_call: TRBJ1-5; clone_size: .; d_call: .; cdr3_nt: TGTGCCAGCAGTTTCAACGGGGATCAGCCCCAGCATTTT; cdr3_aa: CASSFNGDQPQHF
v_call: TRBV14; j_call: TRBJ1-1; clone_size: .; d_call: .; cdr3_nt: TGTGCCACCCAGGGTTGGGAGGGGAACACTGAAGCTTTCTTT; cdr3_aa: CATQGWEGNTEAFF
v_call: TRBV30; j_call: TRBJ1-1; clone_size: few; d_call: .; cdr3_nt: TGTGCCTGGTCCCTCGGGGACCTGGGAGGGGAAGTTTTT; cdr3_aa: CAWSLGDLGGEVF
v_call: TRBV5-1; j_call: TRBJ2-7; clone_size: .; d_call: TRBD1; cdr3_nt: TGCGCCAGCAGCGAACCGGGACAGGGGGCCTACGAGCAGTACTTC; cdr3_aa: CASSEPGQGAYEQYF
v_call: TRBV5-5; j_call: TRBJ2-3; clone_size: .; d_call: TRBD2; cdr3_nt: TGTGCCAGCGTCTTGACTAGCGGCACAGATACGCAGTATTTT; cdr3_aa: CASVLTSGTDTQYF
v_call: TRBV7-2; j_call: TRBJ2-7; clone_size: .; d_call: TRBD1; cdr3_nt: TGTGCCAGCAGCTCACAGGGGAGCTCCTACGAGCAGTACTTC; cdr3_aa: CASSSQGSSYEQYF
v_call: TRBV2; j_call: TRBJ1-5; clone_size: .; d_call: TRBD1; cdr3_nt: TGTGCCAGCACCGAGACAGGGGCGGCGAGCAATCAGCCCCAGCATTTT; cdr3_aa: CASTETGAASNQPQHF